The entry that follows covers one T cell receptor beta chain sequence. The antigen is unknown. Sequencing was at deep level. Data came from immunoSEQ multiplex PCR; TCRdb stores just in-frame clones and leaves some out. There are approximately 350,000 clones in the sample; approximately 74% occur only once, and 10% to 13% lies in the top ten. These data come from a study of shared clonotypes between healthy human individuals. Study conclusions and caveats: The study found lower generation probabilities in non-shared clonotypes than in those shared by all four donors.

Germline values: CDR1 SGHTA, CDR2 FQGNSA. This CDR3 comprises 12 residues. V was trimmed by 5 bases and J by 9 bases, leaving 11 bases between them. The sequencing input was memory CD4+ T cells sorted from blood. Subset described: CD45RA-negative fraction. The rearrangement joins TRBV7-2 to TRBJ2-1; TRBD2 might be the D (6 bases). The receptor's source is a man in his thirties or forties in good health. CDR3 in DNA: TGTGCCAGCAGCCCCCCGCGGGGTGAGCAGTTCTTC. It translates to CASSPPRGEQFF.